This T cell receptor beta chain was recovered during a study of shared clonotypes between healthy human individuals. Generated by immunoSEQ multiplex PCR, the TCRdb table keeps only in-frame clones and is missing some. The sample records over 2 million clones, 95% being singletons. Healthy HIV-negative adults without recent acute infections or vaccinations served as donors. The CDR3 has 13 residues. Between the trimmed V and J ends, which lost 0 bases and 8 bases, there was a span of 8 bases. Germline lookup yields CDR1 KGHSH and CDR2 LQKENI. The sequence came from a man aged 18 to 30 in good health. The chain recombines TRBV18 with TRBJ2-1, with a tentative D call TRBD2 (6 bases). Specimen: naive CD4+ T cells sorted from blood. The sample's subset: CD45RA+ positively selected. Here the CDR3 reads CASSPPGTDEQFF. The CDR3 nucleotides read TGTGCCAGCTCACCACCAGGGACTGATGAGCAGTTCTTC. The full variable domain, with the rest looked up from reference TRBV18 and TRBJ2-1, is NAGVMQNPRHLVRRRGQEARLRCSPMKGHSHVYWYRQLPEEGLKFMVYLQKENIIDESGMPKERFSAEFPKEGPSILRIQQVVRGDSAAYFCASSPPGTDEQFFGPGTRLTVL.